This TCR beta chain was sequenced during a study of blood T cells in healthy people across ages. Overall study results and limits: Across samples, TCR beta diversity tracked strongly with naive T cell percentage. Researchers deemed the diversity estimates from one million T cells underestimates.

About this clonotype: Antigen: not known.

The authors ran a second PCR of about 6 to 12 cycles using a sample-barcoded 5' primer and a J-beta primer mix. TCRdb passed the 5' RACE reads through MiXCR, listing each CDR3 protein once. The data hold more than 700,000 distinct CDR3 sequences, with less than 70% observed a single time. This clonotype was sampled from an elderly man in good health. The sequenced material came from blood.

The CDR3 nucleotides read TGCAGTGCTAGAGAGACCGCCTACGAGCAGTACTTC. This codes for CSARETAYEQYF. The V call is TRBV20-1, the J call TRBJ2-7; no firm D call. The CDR3 length is 12 residues. Germline CDR1 is DFQATT and CDR2 is SNEGSKA (reference sequence). Trimming cost V 0 bases and J 2 bases, with 5 bases left between them.